This entry concerns a single TCR beta chain. Its cognate antigen has yet to be identified. No base quality values were provided; no much bigger clone lies one nucleotide off. The data were taken from a study of cytomegalovirus exposure and HLA in healthy donors (dated by TCRdb to 2016 to 2017). Concerning the study at large: In an earlier analysis of fewer than 750 of the donors, 250 to 350 Gb of sequence data and 90 million to 120 million unique TCR beta sequences from roughly 180 million T cells were reported. Roughly 300 gigabases of sequencing data and around 80 million unique TCR sequences made up an early release that covered over 550 HLA-typed donors. The genetic ancestry cluster associated with self-reported Caucasian donors included roughly four fifths of the 398 genotyped donors. The study aimed to test whether cataloging public T cell receptors could reveal signatures of past pathogen exposure. The study profiled the T cell repertoires of about 640 subjects by immunosequencing and related them to cytomegalovirus serostatus. Along with the roughly 700-subject first cohort, a separate validation cohort of 120 different subjects was used. To predict cytomegalovirus infection status, the study combined high-throughput TCR immunosequencing, statistical association of individual TCRs with disease status, and machine learning. A later analysis re-examined previously published TCR beta repertoires from 610 or so donors and added high-resolution HLA genotyping to investigate patterns of TCR occurrence. In the later analysis, no new phenotypic data were used to find candidate immune exposures; instead, reliance was placed on TCR beta sequences and their occurrence across donors. To decide whether each TCR beta V gene segment behaved as functional or pseudogenic, an earlier analysis of several hundred of the donors relied on high-throughput TCR beta sequencing. Donor age, sex, ethnicity and CMV serostatus were compiled alongside the repertoire data. A later genetic analysis used genome-wide SNP genotypes for about 60% of the roughly 670 donors, treating that subset as a discovery cohort. All discovery cohort repertoires had been generated on a single sequencing platform. Both class I and class II loci were covered by HLA typing, at four-digit resolution. The number of typed donors differed by locus: about 620-630 for A, B, C, DRB1 and DQB1; approximately 540 for DQA1; some 610 for DPA1; and 400 to 480 for DPB1. Five DR-DQ haplotypes were handled as single units for association and clustering, since linkage in the cohort was strong. Across 300 to 500 genotyped donors of the cohort, an average of about 240,000 unique TCR beta nucleotide sequences per donor were sequenced, and roughly a sixth of those sequences were non-productive.

The investigation overall reported the following: A cluster of highly shared sequence variants was judged likely to represent a technical artifact of the sequencing pipeline. In a later analysis, HLA-associated TCR beta chains showed more clonal expansion and lower generation probabilities than non-associated chains that were equally common. The earlier analysis of around 600 of the donors excluded some 15 rarely observed V segments, including chromosome 9 orphons, because counts were too low. Several of the top co-occurrence clusters appeared to be linked to parvovirus B19, influenza, CMV and Epstein-Barr virus, according to a later analysis. Roughly uniform sequencing depth across donors was assumed in presence/absence analyses, although this assumption may not hold. Some IMGT-functional V segments, including TRBV6-2 and TRBV6-3, could not be told apart with the 87-base-pair reads, so those segments were excluded. While some public TCRs were present in many individuals, most TCR sequences turned up only very rarely across donors. Correlated functional status among segregating V segments might reflect linkage disequilibrium, but an unknown experimental factor could not be ruled out. A later analysis found that TCR association rates varied across HLA loci, with DRB1 alleles showing the most associated TCRs and HLA-C alleles the fewest. Strong co-occurrence of HLA alleles, especially DR and DQ, made assigning TCR associations to individual alleles difficult. CMV serostatus was the only immune exposure information available for the cohort. In vitro tests confirmed that a few of the cytomegalovirus-associated TCR beta chains recognize cytomegalovirus antigens. A later analysis associated about 17,000 TCR beta sequences with specific HLA alleles at a false discovery rate of 0.05. In the study, approximately 150 TCR beta chains were listed as associated with cytomegalovirus. Compared with the 666-donor mean, donors in an Asian-associated ancestry cluster had fewer N-insertions in productive TCRs, according to a later genetic analysis. An association between a missense DCLRE1C variant and V-gene and J-gene trimming of TCR beta chains was found in a later genetic analysis and replicated in an independent cohort. It was suggested by the authors that the approach could potentially be generalized to other disease states and immunological phenotypes. Broadly in line with IMGT annotations, most TCR beta V segments showed up in productive rearrangements about 90% or about 30% of the time in an earlier analysis of several hundred of the donors. A later analysis found that most CMV-associated TCR beta chains appeared HLA-restricted, with HLA associations seemingly driven largely by CMV exposure. A further reported finding was that TCR beta sequences accurately predicted the HLA-A and HLA-B alleles for most subjects in the first cohort. In this cohort, only TCR beta chains were sequenced, and detectable features were limited by the absence of alpha or paired-chain data. Because some donors lacked HLA typing at each locus, the association tests relied only on the typed subset. In both the original and validation cohorts, the classifier was reported to diagnose cytomegalovirus status with high specificity and sensitivity.

The cohort consisted of approximately 670 healthy bone marrow donors. Cohort members were all nominally healthy when sampled, although unrecorded immune exposures were likely present. The donor was CMV seronegative and belonged to the group of approximately 320 seronegative cohort members. A peripheral blood sample was collected from each donor, and TCR beta sequencing was performed on peripheral blood mononuclear cells. Genomic DNA was extracted from the blood cell samples with the Qiagen DNeasy Blood Extraction Kit. V has 5 bases trimmed and J has 4 bases trimmed; junction bases matching no gene number 2. Reading from cysteine to phenylalanine, the CDR3 counts 13 amino acids. Here the CDR3 DNA is all that survives: 39 bases in frame from base 1. CDR1 is given as KGHSH and CDR2 as LQKENI, both from the germline V gene. Libraries came from the immunoSEQ multiplex PCR assay. For the multiplex PCR, a mixture combining 60 forward primers for TCR Vbeta segments and 13 reverse primers for TCR Jbeta segments was used. Amplification of the CDR3 region of rearranged TCR beta genes was performed with a multiplex PCR assay on genomic DNA. On the Illumina HiSeq System, the amplified TCR beta libraries were sequenced as 87-base-pair reads. The study's processing was this. In a later analysis, tens of millions of unique TCR beta chains were counted across the 500 to 850 repertoires, and roughly 11 million of these chains were shared by at least two donors. To remove PCR and sequencing errors, raw reads were error-corrected and collapsed into unique sequences using a nearest-neighbor algorithm that merged closely related sequences. V, D and J gene segments were assigned by aligning CDR3 sequences to IMGT reference sequences. For a sequence to be retained, at least a six-nucleotide match to both a V gene segment and a J gene segment was required. Rearrangements were classified as productive when the CDR3 lacked stop codons and remained in frame with V and J, and all other rearrangements were classified as non-productive. CDR3 was defined by IMGT convention, running from the second conserved V-encoded cysteine to the conserved J-encoded phenylalanine. The earlier analysis of 587 of the donors excluded any sequence lacking an unambiguous match to a single V gene segment. In an earlier analysis of approximately 610 of the donors, V segments were called functional above 56.7% productive rearrangements and were called segregating when the between-donor standard deviation exceeded 5%. A statistical classification framework was developed to diagnose cytomegalovirus status using the catalog of TCR beta chain sequences. A later analysis assigned V and J genes by comparing TCR nucleotide sequences with IMGT/GENE-DB human TR gene sequences. Using the TCRdist pipeline, a later analysis assigned CDR3 sequences along with most-parsimonious VDJ recombination scenarios. In a later analysis, each TCR beta chain was defined by its CDR3 amino acid sequence together with its V-gene family, and reads without a unique V-gene family were excluded. In a later analysis, approximately 590 highly shared, low-generation-probability nucleotide sequences were removed to address suspected cross-contamination and a sequencing artifact. A later analysis calculated a clonal expansion index for each public chain from normalized within-repertoire ranks of inferred template counts. In a later analysis, generation probabilities were computed with a VDJ recombination model fitted to out-of-frame rearrangements, and the resulting probabilities were checked against IGoR. Hypergeometric tests were used in a later analysis to score TCR-TCR, TCR-HLA and TCR-CMV co-occurrence, with a repertoire-size bias correction applied to the TCR pairs. In a later analysis, false discovery rates were estimated by permuting HLA or CMV assignments 20 times. In a later analysis, co-occurring TCRs were grouped with DBSCAN, and TCRdist sequence similarity was added when clustering was performed within HLA-allele-positive subsets. For co-occurrence clustering, repertoires with fewer than 30,000 or more than 120,000 public chains were excluded, along with a handful of repertoires with anomalous nucleotide sharing. TCRdb took over this immuneACCESS table, retaining in-frame rearrangements with V and J assigned. Such tables are incomplete; in checked studies, under half of the missing clones stem from an unresolved V gene, and the remainder is unexplained. V, J and clone size are taken as reported in that table, and D and trimming were inferred from the DNA itself. The sample table lists some 200,000 clones, around 83% of them with a count of one. Together, the top ten hold approximately 1.4% of the sample.

Sequenced sample: PBMCs. The chain joins TRBV18 to TRBJ2-5; TRBD1 aligns with 9 central bases. This TCR was recovered from a girl aged 10 to 17 in good health and CMV-seronegative. The DNA is as follows: TGTGCCAGCTCAACACAGGGGGCAGAGACCCAGTACTTC. Translated, it gives CASSTQGAETQYF.